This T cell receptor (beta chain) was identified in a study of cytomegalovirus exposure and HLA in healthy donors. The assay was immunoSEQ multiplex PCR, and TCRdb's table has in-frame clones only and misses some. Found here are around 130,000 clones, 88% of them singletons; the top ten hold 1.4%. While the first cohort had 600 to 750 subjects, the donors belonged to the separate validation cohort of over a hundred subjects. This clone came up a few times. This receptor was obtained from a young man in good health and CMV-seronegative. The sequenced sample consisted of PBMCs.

In nucleotides, the CDR3 is TGCGCCAGCAGCGGCAGGGGGCAGGACGAGCAGTACTTC. It translates to CASSGRGQDEQYF. The chain couples TRBV4-1 to TRBJ2-7, with TRBD1 identical over 8 bases. Germline CDR1 MGHRA, CDR2 YSYEKL. V shed 5 bases and J 5 bases; nucleotides not matched to a gene: 5. This CDR3 region has 13 residues.